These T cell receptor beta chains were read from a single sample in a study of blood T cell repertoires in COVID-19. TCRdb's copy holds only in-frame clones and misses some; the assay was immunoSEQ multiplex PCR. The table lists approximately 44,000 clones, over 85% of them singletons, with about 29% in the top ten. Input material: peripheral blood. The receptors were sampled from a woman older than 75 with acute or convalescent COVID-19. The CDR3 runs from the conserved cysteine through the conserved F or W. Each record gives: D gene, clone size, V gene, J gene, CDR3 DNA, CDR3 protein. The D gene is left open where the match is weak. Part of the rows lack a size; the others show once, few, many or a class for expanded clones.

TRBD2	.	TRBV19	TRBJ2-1	TGTGCCAGTAGTCAAAGCGGGGGGGCCGTCAATGAGCAGTTCTTC	CASSQSGGAVNEQFF
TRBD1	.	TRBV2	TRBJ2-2	TGTGCCAGCAGTGACCCGGACAGGGGGTACACCGGGGAGCTGTTTTTT	CASSDPDRGYTGELFF
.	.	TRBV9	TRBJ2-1	TGTGCCAGCAGCGTATTTGGCGGATCCTACAATGAGCAGTTCTTC	CASSVFGGSYNEQFF
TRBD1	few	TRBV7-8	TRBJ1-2	TGTGCCAGCAGCCCGGGGACAGGGATGTATGGCTACACCTTC	CASSPGTGMYGYTF
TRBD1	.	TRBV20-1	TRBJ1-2	TGCAGTGCTACGACAGGGGATGGCTACACCTTC	CSATTGDGYTF
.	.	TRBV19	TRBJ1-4	TGTGCCAGTAGTACCACCGGGGTCTCTGGGAAAAAACTGTTTTTT	CASSTTGVSGKKLFF
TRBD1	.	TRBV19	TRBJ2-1	TGTGCCAGTAGGCCGGGACAGACTCACAATGAGCAGTTCTTC	CASRPGQTHNEQFF
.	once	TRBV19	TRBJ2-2	TGTGCCAGTAGTATTTTACGCCGGTCCGCGAACACCGGGGAGCTGTTTTTT	CASSILRRSANTGELFF
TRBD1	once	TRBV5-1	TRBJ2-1	TGCGCCAGCAGCCCTGGGGACAGGGTCGACAATGAGCAGTTCTTC	CASSPGDRVDNEQFF
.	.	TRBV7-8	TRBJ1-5	TGTGCCAGCAGCCCCGACAGGAATCAGCCCCAGCATTTT	CASSPDRNQPQHF
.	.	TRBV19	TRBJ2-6	TGTGCCAGTAGGCAGGGAGGGGGTCTCCCCTCTGGGGCCAACGTCCTGACTTTC	CASRQGGGLPSGANVLTF
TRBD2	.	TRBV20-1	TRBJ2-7	TGCAGTGCTAGTGCGGGGGGGGAGGTCTACGAGCAGTACTTC	CSASAGGEVYEQYF
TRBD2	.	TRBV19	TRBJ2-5	TGTGCCAGTAGTATGCCCCCTGCGGGGCGGGGGGAGACCCAGTACTTC	CASSMPPAGRGETQYF
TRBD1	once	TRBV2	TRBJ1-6	TGTGCCAGCAGTGAAACAGGGGGCGGGAGTAATTCACCCCTCCACTTT	CASSETGGGSNSPLHF
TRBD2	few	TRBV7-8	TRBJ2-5	TGTGCCAGCAGCCGCCTCCCGCTTGGAGCGGGGGGGCGGGAGACCCAGTACTTC	CASSRLPLGAGGRETQYF
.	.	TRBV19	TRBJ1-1	TGTGCCAGTAGTGTGACCGGCCAGGGGACTGAAGCTTTCTTT	CASSVTGQGTEAFF
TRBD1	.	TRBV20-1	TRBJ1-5	TGCAGTGCTAGTGCCCCGGGACAGGGGACCCAGCCCCAGCATTTT	CSASAPGQGTQPQHF
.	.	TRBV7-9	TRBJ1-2	TGTGCCAGCAGCTTAGCGATGGACAGCCTGGGGGGCTACACCTTC	CASSLAMDSLGGYTF
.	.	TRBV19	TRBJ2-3	TGTGCCAGTAGTATAGGGCAGGATGGAGATACGCAGTATTTT	CASSIGQDGDTQYF
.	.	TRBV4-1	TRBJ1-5	TGCGCCAGCAGCCAAGAGATGTCGCAGAATCATCAGCCCCAGCATTTT	CASSQEMSQNHQPQHF
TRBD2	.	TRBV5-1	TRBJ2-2	TGCGCCAGCAAATCTATAGCGGGGGTTCAATCCGGGGAGCTGTTTTTT	CASKSIAGVQSGELFF
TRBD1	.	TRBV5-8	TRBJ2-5	TGTGCCAGCAGCTTGGACAGGGGACAAGAGACCCAGTACTTC	CASSLDRGQETQYF
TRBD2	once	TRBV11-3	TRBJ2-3	TGTGCCAGCAGCTTGTCCACTAGCGGGGGACAAGATACGCAGTATTTT	CASSLSTSGGQDTQYF
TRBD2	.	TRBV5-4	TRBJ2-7	TGTGCCAGCAGCATGATTAGCGGGGGGTCGGAGCAGTACTTC	CASSMISGGSEQYF
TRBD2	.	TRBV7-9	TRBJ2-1	TGTGCCAGCAGCATGAAGCGGGGGAATTCCTACAATGAGCAGTTCTTC	CASSMKRGNSYNEQFF
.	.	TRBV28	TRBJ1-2	TGTGCCAGCAGTTTAGGTCAGTCTGGCTACACCTTC	CASSLGQSGYTF
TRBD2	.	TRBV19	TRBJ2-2	TGTGCCAGTAGTAGGACGGGGGGAAACACCGGGGAGCTGTTTTTT	CASSRTGGNTGELFF
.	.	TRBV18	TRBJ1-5	TGTGCCAGCTCACCAGTCAGGGGTGAGCCCCAGCATTTT	CASSPVRGEPQHF
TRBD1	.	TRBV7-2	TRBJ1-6	TGTGCCAGCAGCGTCCAGGGGGCACAGGCCTATAATTCACCCCTCCACTTT	CASSVQGAQAYNSPLHF
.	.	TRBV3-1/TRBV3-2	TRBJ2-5	TGTGCCAGCAGCCAAGATCCAGGATACCAAGAGACCCAGTACTTC	CASSQDPGYQETQYF
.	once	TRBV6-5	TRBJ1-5	TGTGCCAGCAGTTTAGCGCCTGGTCAGCCCCAGCATTTT	CASSLAPGQPQHF
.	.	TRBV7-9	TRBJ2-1	TGTGCCAGCAGCTTAGTAGGGCTGGGAGGAAATGAGCAGTTCTTC	CASSLVGLGGNEQFF
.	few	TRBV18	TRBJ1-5	TGTGCCAGCTCACCAACGGACAGAAATCAGCCCCAGCATTTT	CASSPTDRNQPQHF
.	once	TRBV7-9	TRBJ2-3	TGTGCCAGCAGCTTACAAGAACTCACAGATACGCAGTATTTT	CASSLQELTDTQYF
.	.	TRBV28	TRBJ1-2	TGTGCCAGCAACAGTCCCTATGGCTACACCTTC	CASNSPYGYTF
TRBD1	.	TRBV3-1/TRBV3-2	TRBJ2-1	TGTGCCAGCAGCCTTGGGACAGGGAAGTTCTTC	CASSLGTGKFF
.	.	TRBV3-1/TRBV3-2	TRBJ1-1	TGTGCCAGCAGCCACGGCTCGGGGAACACTGAAGCTTTCTTT	CASSHGSGNTEAFF
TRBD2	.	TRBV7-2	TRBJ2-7	TGTGCCAGCAGCCAGACTAGCGGGGGACCCTACGAGCAGTACTTC	CASSQTSGGPYEQYF
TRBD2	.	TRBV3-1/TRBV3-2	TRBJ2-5	TGTGCCAGCAGCCATTTCGTCCTCGGACTAGCGGGGACCCAGTACTTC	CASSHFVLGLAGTQYF
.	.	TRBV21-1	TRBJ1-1	TGTGCCAGCAGCCCGGGACAGAACACTGAAGCTTTCTTT	CASSPGQNTEAFF
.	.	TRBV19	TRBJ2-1	TGTGCCAGTAGCTTATACAATGAGCAGTTCTTC	CASSLYNEQFF
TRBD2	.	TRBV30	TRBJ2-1	TGTGCCTGGGGGCTAGCGGGGGGCAATGAGCAGTTCTTC	CAWGLAGGNEQFF
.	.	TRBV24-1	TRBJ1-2	TGTGCCACCAGTGATGCCAGTAGGGGGTTCTATGGCTACACCTTC	CATSDASRGFYGYTF
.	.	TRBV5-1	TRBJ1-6	TGCGCCAGCAGCTTGGGGCCGGGGAGCTCCTATAATTCACCCCTCCACTTT	CASSLGPGSSYNSPLHF
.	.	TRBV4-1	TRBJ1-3	TGCGCCAGCAGCCAATTCGGGTTGACGACTGGAAACACCATATATTTT	CASSQFGLTTGNTIYF
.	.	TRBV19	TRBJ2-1	TGTGCCAGTAGTACCCCCCCGGGTCGCGGTCGGTTCTTC	CASSTPPGRGRFF
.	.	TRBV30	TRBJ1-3	TGTGCCTGGAGTTGGTCCAGGTCAGCCTCTGGAAACACCATATATTTT	CAWSWSRSASGNTIYF
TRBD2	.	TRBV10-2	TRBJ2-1	TGCGCCAGCCGGACTAGCGGGGGGGCAAATGAGCAGTTCTTC	CASRTSGGANEQFF
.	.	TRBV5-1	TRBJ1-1	TGCGCCAGCAGCTCAACAGGGTCGGTTGTCACTGAAGCTTTCTTT	CASSSTGSVVTEAFF
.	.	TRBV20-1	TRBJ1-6	TGCAGTGCTACAGGGTCCGGGCCCCTCCACTTT	CSATGSGPLHF
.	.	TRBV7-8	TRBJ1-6	TGTGCCAGCAGCTCGAGCTCCTATAATTCACCCCTCCACTTT	CASSSSSYNSPLHF
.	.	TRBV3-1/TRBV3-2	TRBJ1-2	TGTGCCAGCAGCCAGGGCAGGAGGAACTATGGCTACACCTTC	CASSQGRRNYGYTF